The TCR beta chain under discussion was sequenced for a study of identical twins. Findings and limits, study-wide: Beta out-of-frame sequences displayed a weaker excess of sharing between twins. Fewer insertions marked abundant cord blood beta clonotypes; young adult naive trended weakly, memory not at all.

The germline CDR1 and CDR2 sequences are SGHAT and FQNNGV. CDR3 length: 11 residues. Trimming took off 6 bases at V and 4 bases at J, with 4 bases between the two ends. This clonotype turned up a few times. The antigen is unknown. Using its own MiXCR run on the 5' RACE reads, TCRdb lists one record per CDR3 protein. In the table there are just under 550,000 distinct CDR3 sequences, roughly 15% of which are singletons. The same sample was also studied in work on yellow fever vaccine responses in identical twins.

Source material: CD4+ T cells sorted from blood. This receptor was obtained from a woman between 18 and 29 years old in good health. This sequence joins TRBV11-2 and TRBJ1-3; unclear D gene. The DNA of the CDR3 is TGTGCCAGCAGACACGGAAACACCATATATTTT. Its protein product is CASRHGNTIYF.